The clone carrying this T cell receptor (beta chain) was detected only a few times. Its antigen remains unidentified. The CDR3 runs 12 residues. Trimming pared 1 base from V and 6 bases from J, leaving 7 bases between. This sample was included in a study of tumor-infiltrating lymphocytes in primary liver carcinoma. The investigators made TCR beta cDNA from about 500 ng total RNA, using a constant-region primer. Libraries for TCR beta were built through three nested multiplex PCR rounds, which together made up a slightly modified ARM-PCR procedure. Primers for the first two PCR rounds were TRBV1-TRBV30 forward primers and a C-beta reverse primer (about 10 cycles per round). TCRdb re-analysed the multiplex PCR reads in MiXCR, keeping a single row per CDR3 protein. The repertoire holds more than 150,000 distinct CDR3 sequences, with 50% to 75% as singletons. Findings and caveats of the study: Tumor tissue displayed a significantly greater top-250-clone fraction than blood (p = 0.039).

The authors took blood RNA from unsorted whole blood and also extracted germline DNA. Infection with HBV was chronic in patients; they were treatment-naive. Preoperatively, four milliliters of peripheral blood were collected. Material for sequencing was peripheral blood. The TCR sequence derives from a man aged 35 to 55 with primary liver carcinoma and hepatitis B virus infection. The rearrangement joins TRBV12-3 or TRBV12-4 to TRBJ2-7, with D perhaps matching TRBD1 or TRBD2 (5 bases each). In nucleotides, the CDR3 is TGTGCCAGCAGTTTAGGAGGGGCCGAGCAGTACTTC. Its translation: CASSLGGAEQYF.